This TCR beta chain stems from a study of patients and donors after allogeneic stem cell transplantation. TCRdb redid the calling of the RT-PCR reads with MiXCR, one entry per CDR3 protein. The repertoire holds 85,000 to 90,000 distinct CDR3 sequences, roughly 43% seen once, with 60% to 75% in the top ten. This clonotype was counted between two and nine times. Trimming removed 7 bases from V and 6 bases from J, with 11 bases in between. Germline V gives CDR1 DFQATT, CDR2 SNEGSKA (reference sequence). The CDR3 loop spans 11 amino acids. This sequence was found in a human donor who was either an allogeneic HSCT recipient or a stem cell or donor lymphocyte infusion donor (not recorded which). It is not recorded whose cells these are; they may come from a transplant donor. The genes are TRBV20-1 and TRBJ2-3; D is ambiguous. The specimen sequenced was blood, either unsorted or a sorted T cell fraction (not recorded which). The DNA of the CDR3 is TGCAGTGGATTGGTACAGGATACGCAGTATTTT. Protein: CSGLVQDTQYF.